Presented here are 32 T cell receptor beta chains from one specimen sequenced in a study of cytomegalovirus exposure and HLA in healthy donors. Data came from immunoSEQ multiplex PCR; TCRdb stores just in-frame clones and leaves some out. The data contain fewer than 90,000 clones, 84% of them singletons. The sequenced sample consisted of PBMCs. The source of these receptors is a young woman in good health and CMV-seropositive.

In nucleotides, the CDR3 is TGTGCCAGCAGGATACAGGGGGCAGAGACCCAGTACTTC. The encoded protein is CASRIQGAETQYF. V and J are TRBV7-8 and TRBJ2-5; TRBD1 matches 9 bases. V was pared by 6 bases and J by 4 bases, with 3 bases of the junction left unmatched. Per germline, CDR1 SGHVS and CDR2 FQNEAQ. The CDR3 is 13 amino acids.

In nucleotides, the CDR3 is TGTGCCAGCAGCTTAGAGACTAGCGGGGCAGATACGCAGTATTTT. It yields the protein CASSLETSGADTQYF. The V call is TRBV7-9, the J call TRBJ2-3; TRBD2 aligns across 11 bases. The germline CDR1 and CDR2 sequences are SEHNR and FQNEAQ (reference sequence). J lost 4 bases, V lost 1 base, and 1 base had no gene match. The CDR3 consists of 15 residues.

The chain joins TRBV19 to TRBJ1-1; TRBD1 might be the D (5 bases). CDR1 LNHDA and CDR2 SQIVND come from the germline V gene (reference sequence). V gave up 1 base and J gave up 7 bases, with 13 bases separating them. The CDR3 is 14 amino acids. The CDR3 DNA sequence: TGTGCCAGTAGTATAGGGGGGGGGATCCTTGAAGCTTTCTTT. This translates into CASSIGGGILEAFF.

Points on this clone: Other DNA sequences from this sample encode an identical CDR3 as well. The V call is TRBV5-1, the J call TRBJ2-5; the match to TRBD1 covers 7 bases. This CDR3 contains 13 residues. Germline V gives CDR1 SGHRS, CDR2 YFSETQ. The V and J ends lost 2 bases and 4 bases, in that order; junction bases with no gene match: 2. The DNA of the CDR3 is TGCGCCAGCAGCTTACAGGGGAGAGAGACCCAGTACTTC. Its translation: CASSLQGRETQYF.

This chain joins TRBV29-1 and TRBJ2-7; 7 bases agree with TRBD1. V was pared by 3 bases and J by 0 bases, with 5 bases of the junction left unmatched. The CDR3 totals 14 residues. The germline CDR1 and CDR2 sequences are SQVTM and ANQGSEA. The CDR3 is CSVDLSGGSYEQYF. DNA for the CDR3: TGCAGCGTTGATTTGTCAGGGGGCTCCTACGAGCAGTACTTC.

This clone appeared a single time. The rearrangement uses TRBV13 and TRBJ1-1; TRBD1 might be the D (6 bases). The germline CDR1 and CDR2 sequences are PRHDT and FYEKMQ (reference sequence). V was trimmed by 10 bases and J by 3 bases, leaving 24 bases between them. This CDR3 spans 16 amino acids. The CDR3 is CATRYRQARADTEAFF. Here the CDR3 DNA reads TGTGCCACCCGCTACAGACAGGCCCGGGCGGACACTGAAGCTTTCTTT.

V gene TRBV10-3 combines with J gene TRBJ2-3, with 9 positions matching TRBD1. Germline V gene sequence: CDR1 ENHRY, CDR2 SYGVKD. The V gene end was trimmed by 6 bases and the J gene end by 1 base; junction bases not matched to a gene: 8. The CDR3 is 16 residues long. In DNA form, the CDR3 reads TGTGCCATCAGCCTACAGGGGGCAGGGGGCACAGATACGCAGTATTTT. Protein sequence: CAISLQGAGGTDTQYF.

The genes are TRBV5-5 and TRBJ1-5; 7 bases fit TRBD1. Unmatched junction bases numbered 9, after V lost 2 bases and J lost 1 base. Germline V gives CDR1 SGHKS, CDR2 YYEKEE (reference sequence). CDR3 length: 17 amino acids. The CDR3 reads CASSFVYSRGSNQPQHF. CDR3 sequence (DNA): TGTGCCAGCAGCTTCGTCTATAGCAGGGGGAGCAATCAGCCCCAGCATTTT.

The genes are TRBV7-9 and TRBJ2-4; TRBD1 is a possible D gene (6 bases). In germline, CDR1 is SEHNR, CDR2 FQNEAQ (reference sequence). The CDR3 consists of 17 residues. Trimming stripped 5 bases from V and 0 bases from J, with 17 bases between. CDR3 nucleotides: TGTGCCAGCAGCCACCTTAAGGGGGAACTAGCCAAAAACATTCAGTACTTC. This sequence encodes CASSHLKGELAKNIQYF.

This clone is a singleton in its sample. This rearrangement joins TRBV28 to TRBJ2-7, with 10 bases that match TRBD1. The ends lost 4 bases at V and 2 bases at J; junction bases unmatched: 2. The CDR3 contains 14 residues. Germline V lookup: CDR1 MDHEN, CDR2 SYDVKM. Written as DNA, the CDR3 is TGTGCCAGCAGTTCAGACAGGGGGCCCTACGAGCAGTACTTC. It translates to CASSSDRGPYEQYF.

The V call is TRBV7-9, the J call TRBJ1-2; the D is unclear. In germline, CDR1 is SEHNR, CDR2 FQNEAQ (reference sequence). V lost 0 bases and J 1 base, leaving 9 bases between the germline ends. This CDR3 spans 15 amino acids. The CDR3 DNA is TGTGCCAGCAGCTTAGCGGGCCAGGTTAACTATGGCTACACCTTC. Translation gives CASSLAGQVNYGYTF.

This clone rates as medium-sized. V usage is TRBV7-9 and J usage is TRBJ1-5, with a weak D call TRBD1 (5 bases). Germline values: CDR1 SEHNR, CDR2 FQNEAQ (reference sequence). V gave up 5 bases and J gave up 5 bases, with 13 bases separating them. This CDR3 has 14 residues. In DNA form, the CDR3 reads TGTGCCAGCAGCCCCCCCGACAGAGATCAGCCCCAGCATTTT. Amino acid sequence: CASSPPDRDQPQHF.

The chain employs TRBV5-6 and TRBJ1-4; possibly TRBD1 for D (6 bases). Germline lookup yields CDR1 SGHDT and CDR2 YYEEEE. V lost 4 bases, J lost 4 bases, and 14 bases lay in between. The CDR3 covers 15 residues. Here the CDR3 reads CASSPRGSYNEKLFF. DNA of the CDR3: TGTGCCAGCAGCCCTAGGGGGAGCTATAATGAAAAACTGTTTTTT.

V and J are TRBV7-3 and TRBJ2-5, with 12 bases aligning to TRBD2. The CDR3 length is 16 residues. Germline V gene data show CDR1 as SGHTA and CDR2 as FQGTGA. V was pared by 2 bases and J by 5 bases, with 6 bases of the junction left unmatched. The DNA for the CDR3 is TGTGCCAGCAGCTTATGGCTAGCGGGGGGGCTTGAGACCCAGTACTTC. Its translation is CASSLWLAGGLETQYF.

The J gene is TRBJ1-1, the V gene TRBV5-1; TRBD1 matches at 9 bases. The trim removed 3 bases at V and 3 bases at J, leaving 0 bases unmatched. Germline V CDR1 and CDR2: SGHRS, YFSETQ. This CDR3 comprises 13 residues. The CDR3 spells CASSWTGDTEAFF. The CDR3 DNA reads as TGCGCCAGCAGCTGGACAGGGGACACTGAAGCTTTCTTT.

J is TRBJ1-2 and V is TRBV7-9; possibly TRBD1 for D (5 bases). The V end was cut by 3 bases, the J end by 4 bases, with 12 bases between. Germline-derived CDR1 and CDR2 are SEHNR and FQNEAQ (reference sequence). This CDR3 has 14 residues. The CDR3: CASSLSGMAYGYTF. The CDR3 bases are TGTGCCAGCAGCTTGTCAGGGATGGCCTATGGCTACACCTTC.

The V and J genes are TRBV2 and TRBJ2-1; D may be TRBD2 (7 bases). The CDR3 consists of 14 residues. Germline CDR1 reads SNHLY; CDR2 reads FYNNEI. V lost 5 bases and J 6 bases, leaving 14 bases between the germline ends. The CDR3 DNA is TGTGCCAGCAGTTTTGGGGGGGGCGGCAATGAGCAGTTCTTC. Translation gives CASSFGGGGNEQFF.

The chain employs TRBV6-1 and TRBJ1-5; a weak D match, TRBD1 (5 bases). The germline gives CDR1 MNHNS, CDR2 SASEGT. The V end lost 4 bases, the J end lost 6 bases, and 19 bases lay between the germline ends. This CDR3 has 16 residues. The CDR3 loop reads CASSGDSGGLFQPQHF. DNA of the CDR3: TGTGCCAGCAGTGGAGACAGCGGGGGTCTTTTTCAGCCCCAGCATTTT.

This chain uses TRBV9 with TRBJ2-2; a weak D match, TRBD2 (7 bases). The CDR3 contains 17 residues. The V end was cut by 0 bases, the J end by 0 bases, with 12 bases between. Germline V gene lookup returns CDR1 SGDLS and CDR2 YYNGEE. CDR3: CASSVASGGPNTGELFF. CDR3 in DNA: TGTGCCAGCAGCGTAGCTTCCGGGGGGCCGAACACCGGGGAGCTGTTTTTT.

The V and J genes are TRBV4-2 and TRBJ2-5; 9 nucleotides agree with TRBD2. The CDR3 sequence is 15 residues long. After removal of 4 bases from V and 2 bases from J, the junction contained 5 bases not matched to a gene. The germline CDR1 and CDR2 sequences are LGHNA and YNFKEQ. The CDR3 DNA is TGTGCCAGCAGCCCCGCGAGCGGGGGGCAAGAGACCCAGTACTTC. Amino acids: CASSPASGGQETQYF.

The V gene is TRBV11-2, the J gene TRBJ2-7; 10 bases are shared with TRBD1. Unmatched junction bases numbered 18, after V lost 5 bases and J lost 5 bases. This CDR3 is built from 18 residues. Germline loops: CDR1 SGHAT, CDR2 FQNNGV. DNA for the CDR3: TGTGCCAGCAGCCCCCGGGACAGGGGTGCCTTGGGGCTTAACGAGCAGTACTTC. This translates into CASSPRDRGALGLNEQYF.

The chain recombines TRBV6-1 with TRBJ2-7; weak D call: TRBD1 (6 bases). The CDR3 sequence is 14 residues long. The V and J ends lost 3 bases and 2 bases respectively, with 11 bases between them. Looked up from germline, CDR1 is MNHNS and CDR2 is SASEGT. The CDR3 spells CASSDPRGAYEQYF. CDR3 bases: TGTGCCAGCAGTGACCCCAGGGGTGCCTACGAGCAGTACTTC.

The chain uses TRBV10-3 and TRBJ2-2, with a tentative D call TRBD2 (5 bases). The germline V gene has CDR1 ENHRY and CDR2 SYGVKD. The CDR3 sequence is 14 residues long. Trimming cost V 8 bases and J 4 bases, with 14 bases left between them. The CDR3 is CAILTGSSTGELFF. In DNA, the CDR3 is TGTGCCATCCTTACGGGGTCGAGCACCGGGGAGCTGTTTTTT.

This chain connects TRBV7-2 to TRBJ2-7, with 9 bases matching TRBD2. This CDR3 region has 15 residues. Germline CDR1 SGHTA, CDR2 FQGNSA. V shed 2 bases and J 0 bases; nucleotides not matched to a gene: 2. CDR3 in DNA: TGTGCCAGCAGCTTATCTAGCGGGACCTCCTACGAGCAGTACTTC. It yields the protein CASSLSSGTSYEQYF. The variable domain in full, completed from reference TRBV7-2 and TRBJ2-7, reads GAGVSQSPSNKVTEKGKDVELRCDPISGHTALYWYRQSLGQGLEFLIYFQGNSAPDKSGLPSDRFSAERTGGSVSTLTIQRTQQEDSAVYLCASSLSSGTSYEQYFGPGTRLTVT.

The DNA of the CDR3 is TGTGCCAGCAGCTTAGTTGGACACCTGAGCTCCTACGAGCAGTACTTC. It translates to CASSLVGHLSSYEQYF. V usage is TRBV11-3 and J usage is TRBJ2-7, with D perhaps TRBD1 (5 bases). Germline V gene data show CDR1 as SGHNT and CDR2 as YENEEA. Deletions cut 1 base from V and 0 bases from J, with 13 bases between. The CDR3 runs 16 residues.

Only a few counts were recorded for this clone. J is TRBJ2-7 and V is TRBV10-3; tentative D call: TRBD1 (6 bases). Germline V gives CDR1 ENHRY, CDR2 SYGVKD. This CDR3 comprises 12 residues. The V and J ends lost 2 bases and 7 bases respectively, with 9 bases between them. The CDR3 sequence is CAISETGLEQYF. In DNA form, the CDR3 reads TGTGCCATCAGTGAGACAGGGCTTGAGCAGTACTTC.

The J gene is TRBJ1-2, the V gene TRBV2; D unresolved. Germline CDR1 reads SNHLY; CDR2 reads FYNNEI. V shed 3 bases and J shed 4 bases, with 9 bases lying between them. CDR3 length: 13 amino acids. The CDR3 DNA sequence: TGTGCCAGCAGTGAGACTCCGGCCTATGGCTACACCTTC. This codes for CASSETPAYGYTF.

The chain couples TRBV27 to TRBJ2-1; 16 bases are a match to TRBD2. The length of the CDR3 is 16 residues. Per germline, CDR1 MNHEY and CDR2 SMNVEV (reference sequence). Losses at the gene ends were 4 bases for V and 10 bases for J; bases not matched to a gene: 7. The CDR3 DNA sequence: TGTGCCAGCAGTTCCGGGACTAGCGGGGGGGCGCGGGAGCAGTTCTTC. Translated: CASSSGTSGGAREQFF.

V and J are TRBV28 and TRBJ2-7; D gene uncertain. Germline-derived CDR1 and CDR2 are MDHEN and SYDVKM. The V and J ends lost 6 bases and 3 bases respectively, with 9 bases between them. The CDR3 extends over 12 amino acids. The CDR3 coding sequence is TGTGCCAGCAGCCCCCCTTACTACGAGCAGTACTTC. Amino acids: CASSPPYYEQYF.

The rearrangement joins TRBV5-1 to TRBJ2-5; tentatively, D is TRBD2 (6 bases). V was pared by 0 bases and J by 2 bases, with 14 bases between. Per the germline V gene, CDR1 is SGHRS and CDR2 is YFSETQ. The CDR3 sequence is 16 residues long. CDR3 sequence reads: CASSLAGDRGQETQYF. As DNA, the CDR3 is TGCGCCAGCAGCTTGGCCGGGGACCGGGGGCAAGAGACCCAGTACTTC.

This clone was counted a single time. This chain uses TRBV7-6 with TRBJ2-3; D is perhaps TRBD2 (6 bases). The V and J ends lost 6 bases and 0 bases respectively, with 13 bases between them. Germline lookup yields CDR1 SGHVS and CDR2 FNYEAQ. The CDR3 contains 15 residues. The CDR3 is CASRKAGKSTDTQYF. CDR3 bases: TGTGCCAGCAGAAAAGCGGGCAAAAGCACAGATACGCAGTATTTT. Full variable domain (rest looked up from reference TRBV7-6 and TRBJ2-3): GAGVSQSPRYKVTKRGQDVALRCDPISGHVSLYWYRQALGQGPEFLTYFNYEAQQDKSGLPNDRFSAERPEGSISTLTIQRTEQRDSAMYRCASRKAGKSTDTQYFGPGTRLTVL.

J is TRBJ2-7 and V is TRBV2; maybe TRBD1 (6 bases). V was trimmed by 4 bases and J by 6 bases, leaving 7 bases between them. The CDR3 is 11 amino acids. The germline CDR1 and CDR2 sequences are SNHLY and FYNNEI. CDR3 protein: CASSVGGEQYF. In nucleotides, the CDR3 is TGTGCCAGCAGTGTAGGGGGCGAGCAGTACTTC.